Below are 13 T cell receptor beta chains sequenced from a single sample in a study of blood T cell repertoires in COVID-19. The data were produced by immunoSEQ multiplex PCR, yet TCRdb's version contains in-frame clones alone and is incomplete. The data contain 88,000 or so clones, 81% of them singletons. Sample: peripheral blood. The source of these receptors is a man aged 55 to 70 with acute or convalescent COVID-19.

The chain employs TRBV6-5 and TRBJ2-7, with no clear D. The V gene lost 10 bases and the J gene lost 2 bases, with 12 bases spanning the gap. The CDR3 sequence is 12 residues long. Germline CDR1 reads MNHEY; CDR2 reads SVGAGI. The DNA of the CDR3 is TGTGCCACAGGATCTCAAACCTACGAGCAGTACTTC. Residues: CATGSQTYEQYF.

The chain is built from TRBV5-4 and TRBJ2-7; TRBD1 matches 7 bases. Germline assignment: CDR1 SGHNT and CDR2 YYREEE (reference sequence). After removal of 4 bases from V and 0 bases from J, the junction contained 7 bases not matched to a gene. The CDR3 contains 15 residues. CDR3 protein: CASSQVGQSSYEQYF. For the CDR3, the DNA is TGTGCCAGCAGCCAAGTGGGACAGTCCTCCTACGAGCAGTACTTC.

This clone appeared once. The rearrangement uses TRBV6-2 or TRBV6-3 and TRBJ1-6; 11 bases map to TRBD1. The CDR3 extends over 14 amino acids. V was pared by 2 bases and J by 10 bases, with 1 base of the junction left unmatched. The germline V gene has CDR1 MNHEY and CDR2 SVGEGT. The CDR3 DNA sequence: TGTGCCAGCAGTTACGGGACAGGGGGGTCACCCCTCCACTTT. This encodes CASSYGTGGSPLHF.

The chain employs TRBV18 and TRBJ2-5, with a weak D call TRBD1 (6 bases). The CDR3 loop spans 13 amino acids. CDR1 and CDR2 from the germline V gene are KGHSH and LQKENI. Between the trimmed V and J ends, which lost 3 bases and 3 bases, there was a span of 8 bases. The CDR3 DNA reads as TGTGCCAGCTCACCCGGACAGAAAGAGACCCAGTACTTC. Its translation: CASSPGQKETQYF.

The chain carries TRBV30 and TRBJ2-1; 7 nucleotides align to TRBD2. Germline V gene lookup returns CDR1 GTSNPN and CDR2 SVGIG (reference sequence). The CDR3 length is 12 residues. Germline trimming cut 6 bases from V and 6 bases from J; bases unmatched to any gene: 5. CDR3: CACQGLINEQFF. CDR3 DNA: TGTGCCTGCCAGGGACTAATCAATGAGCAGTTCTTC.

The chain joins TRBV18 to TRBJ2-4; TRBD2 agrees at 10 bases. J gave up 8 bases and V 1 base, and 11 bases lay outside the gene matches. The length of the CDR3 is 17 residues. Germline V gene sequence: CDR1 KGHSH, CDR2 LQKENI. CDR3 nucleotides: TGTGCCAGCTCACCACAAGGAGCGGGAGGGATCGGGGACATTCAGTACTTC. This gives the protein CASSPQGAGGIGDIQYF.

The CDR3 loop is CASSILGQGAKETQYF. The DNA for the CDR3 is TGTGCCAGCAGCATCCTGGGACAGGGGGCTAAAGAGACCCAGTACTTC. V gene TRBV11-3 combines with J gene TRBJ2-5; 12 bases align to TRBD1. CDR1 and CDR2 (germline): SGHNT, YENEEA. V lost 5 bases and J lost 3; bases outside the gene matches: 7. CDR3 length: 16 amino acids.

The chain joins TRBV7-2 to TRBJ2-7; 10 nucleotides agree with TRBD1. This CDR3 has 14 amino acids. The germline CDR1 and CDR2 sequences are SGHTA and FQGNSA. V shed 5 bases, J shed 3 bases, and the junction held 4 bases outside the gene matches. CDR3 sequence (DNA): TGTGCCAGCAGCCCGGGACAGGGGTACTACGAGCAGTACTTC. As protein: CASSPGQGYYEQYF.

The chain recombines TRBV5-1 with TRBJ2-5; possibly TRBD1 for D (5 bases). CDR1 is SGHRS, CDR2 YFSETQ, per germline. Trimming removed 0 bases at V and 2 bases at J, with 11 bases between. The CDR3 is made up of 15 amino acids. This chain's CDR3 is CASSLAGNGQETQYF. CDR3 nucleotide sequence: TGCGCCAGCAGCTTGGCAGGGAACGGGCAAGAGACCCAGTACTTC. The variable domain in full, with the rest retrieved from reference TRBV5-1 and TRBJ2-5, is KAGVTQTPRYLIKTRGQQVTLSCSPISGHRSVSWYQQTPGQGLQFLFEYFSETQRNKGNFPGRFSGRQFSNSRSEMNVSTLELGDSALYLCASSLAGNGQETQYFGPGTRLLVL.

This chain links TRBV7-2 with TRBJ1-2, with TRBD1 matching 7 bases. The CDR3 runs to 14 residues. Trimming took 5 bases from V and 4 from J; bases not matched to a gene: 7. Per the germline V gene, CDR1 is SGHTA and CDR2 is FQGNSA. The CDR3 DNA reads as TGTGCCAGCAGCGGCCCGACAGGGACCTATGGCTACACCTTC. Residues: CASSGPTGTYGYTF.

V usage is TRBV29-1 and J usage is TRBJ2-5, with D possibly being TRBD2 (6 bases). Germline CDR1 is SQVTM and CDR2 is ANQGSEA. The V and J ends lost 4 bases and 1 base respectively, with 13 bases between them. The CDR3 covers 14 residues. The CDR3 sequence is CSVAGLGGQETQYF. CDR3 DNA: TGCAGCGTTGCAGGACTCGGGGGCCAAGAGACCCAGTACTTC.

V usage is TRBV19 and J usage is TRBJ2-3, with D possibly being TRBD2 (7 bases). This CDR3 comprises 17 residues. Germline V gene sequence: CDR1 LNHDA, CDR2 SQIVND (reference sequence). Trimming stripped 1 base from V and 1 base from J, with 15 bases between. The CDR3 here is CASSIGARGAGTDTQYF. CDR3 coding DNA: TGTGCCAGTAGTATAGGAGCACGGGGGGCGGGCACAGATACGCAGTATTTT.

V gene TRBV6-6 combines with J gene TRBJ1-5, with TRBD1 matching 8 bases. The trim removed 9 bases at V and 6 bases at J, leaving 7 bases unmatched. Looked up from germline, CDR1 is MNHNY and CDR2 is SVGAGI (reference sequence). CDR3 size: 13 residues. CDR3: CASLRGQGQPQHF. For the CDR3, the DNA is TGTGCCAGTCTCAGGGGGCAGGGTCAGCCCCAGCATTTT.